A single sample is the source of the 18 T cell receptor beta chains below, sequenced in a study of cytomegalovirus exposure and HLA in healthy donors. Data came from immunoSEQ multiplex PCR; TCRdb stores just in-frame clones and leaves some out. The table records around 300,000 clones, 87% of them present only once. Sequencing was carried out using PBMCs. These receptor sequences come from a woman aged 25-40 years in good health and CMV-seropositive.

To note about this clone: Within the sample, other DNA sequences also encode this same CDR3. The V call is TRBV27, the J call TRBJ1-5; no clear D gene. In germline, CDR1 is MNHEY, CDR2 SMNVEV (reference sequence). V was clipped by 3 bases and J by 2 bases, with 5 bases between them. This CDR3 has 13 residues. In DNA form, the CDR3 reads TGTGCCAGCAGTTTGAGGGGCAATCAGCCCCAGCATTTT. It yields the protein CASSLRGNQPQHF.

This sequence joins TRBV4-1 and TRBJ2-2, with D uncertain. V was shortened by 1 base and J by 7 bases, with 13 bases between the two germline ends. CDR3 length equals 15 residues. Germline assignment: CDR1 MGHRA and CDR2 YSYEKL. CDR3 DNA: TGCGCCAGCAGCCAAGCTCTACGGCACGACGGGGAGCTGTTTTTT. This encodes CASSQALRHDGELFF.

In DNA, the CDR3 is TGTGCCAGCAGCTTGGATCAGGCGAACACCGGGGAGCTGTTTTTT. It translates to CASSLDQANTGELFF. The rearrangement uses TRBV5-4 and TRBJ2-2; D remains unclear. The ends were cut back, 0 bases at V and 0 bases at J, with 6 bases in the middle. CDR1 is SGHNT, CDR2 YYREEE, per germline (reference sequence). The CDR3 totals 15 residues.

CDR3 nucleotides: TGTGCCAGCAGCTCCCGAGGTCCAGGGACTGGGGAGCTGTTTTTT. It translates to CASSSRGPGTGELFF. The chain links TRBV7-2 to TRBJ2-2; perhaps TRBD2 as D (6 bases). Trimming shortened V by 4 bases and J by 8 bases, and 17 bases separated the two germline ends. Germline V gene lookup returns CDR1 SGHTA and CDR2 FQGNSA. The CDR3 spans 15 residues.

The gene calls are TRBV5-6 and TRBJ1-3, with a tentative D call TRBD1 (5 bases). This CDR3 has 14 residues. The ends were cut back, 1 base at V and 2 bases at J, with 7 bases in the middle. Germline V gene sequence: CDR1 SGHDT, CDR2 YYEEEE. In DNA form, the CDR3 reads TGTGCCAGCAGCTTGCGGGGCCCTGGAAACACCATATATTTT. Translation gives CASSLRGPGNTIYF.

This rearrangement joins TRBV6-4 to TRBJ2-1; no clear D gene. The ends were cut back, 4 bases at V and 6 bases at J, with 7 bases in the middle. Germline V gene sequence: CDR1 MRHNA, CDR2 SNTAGT. The CDR3 totals 12 residues. CDR3 nucleotide sequence: TGTGCCAGCAGTGGGTATGGCAATGAGCAGTTCTTC. Its translation: CASSGYGNEQFF.

The CDR3 sequence: CATSSSQGNTEAFF. CDR3 in DNA: TGTGCCACCAGCAGTAGCCAGGGGAACACTGAAGCTTTCTTT. The chain recombines TRBV15 with TRBJ1-1, with D possibly TRBD1 on 5 matching bases. From germline, CDR1 is LNHNV and CDR2 YYDKDF (reference sequence). Trimming pared 3 bases from V and 1 base from J, leaving 9 bases between. This CDR3 has 14 amino acids.

Turning to this clone: At one boundary the junction diverges from the germline segment, which might be a read error. This chain links TRBV10-3 with TRBJ2-7; D possibly corresponds to TRBD2 (5 bases). Per the germline V gene, CDR1 is ENHRY and CDR2 is SYGVKD. The CDR3 is 15 residues long. The CDR3 DNA is TGTGTCATCAGTGATCCTAAAGGGAGCTCCTACGAGCAGTACTTC. This sequence encodes CVISDPKGSSYEQYF.

The chain carries TRBV11-2 and TRBJ2-7; 12 positions match TRBD2. CDR3 length equals 14 residues. V shed 7 bases, J shed 3 bases, and the junction held 4 bases outside the gene matches. Germline CDR1 reads SGHAT; CDR2 reads FQNNGV. As DNA, the CDR3 is TGTGCCAGCATCAGACTAGCGGGGGTCTACGAGCAGTACTTC. This sequence encodes CASIRLAGVYEQYF. The complete variable domain, with remaining parts taken from reference TRBV11-2 and TRBJ2-7, reads EAGVAQSPRYKIIEKRQSVAFWCNPISGHATLYWYQQILGQGPKLLIQFQNNGVVDDSQLPKDRFSAERLKGVDSTLKIQPAKLEDSAVYLCASIRLAGVYEQYFGPGTRLTVT.

The V gene is TRBV7-8, the J gene TRBJ2-3, with TRBD1 as a possible D gene (6 bases). The germline V gene has CDR1 SGHVS and CDR2 FQNEAQ. This CDR3 comprises 15 residues. The V gene lost 3 bases and the J gene lost 2 bases, with 12 bases spanning the gap. The CDR3 loop is CASSFFGGTTDTQYF. DNA for the CDR3: TGTGCCAGCAGCTTTTTTGGGGGCACCACAGATACGCAGTATTTT.

The V gene is TRBV21-1, the J gene TRBJ2-7; the D call in the table, TRBD2, was not verified against the DNA. TRBV21-1 is shown as a pseudogene. The length of the CDR3 is 18 residues. The CDR3 coding sequence is TGTGCCAGCAGCAAAGCCTCCGGGACTAGCGATGTCGTCAGGGAGCAGTACTTC. Translated: CASSKASGTSDVVREQYF.

This chain links TRBV13 with TRBJ2-7, with 7 bases identical to TRBD2. CDR3 length: 16 amino acids. Germline V gene data show CDR1 as PRHDT and CDR2 as FYEKMQ (reference sequence). Germline trimming cut 2 bases from V and 7 bases from J; bases unmatched to any gene: 14. The CDR3 region has the DNA TGTGCCAGCAGCTTATCCGCGGGAGTTCCCCCCGGGGAGCAGTACTTC. Translating it yields CASSLSAGVPPGEQYF. Full variable domain (outside the CDR3, taken from reference TRBV13 and TRBJ2-7): AAGVIQSPRHLIKEKRETATLKCYPIPRHDTVYWYQQGPGQDPQFLISFYEKMQSDKGSIPDRFSAQQFSDYHSELNMSSLELGDSALYFCASSLSAGVPPGEQYFGPGTRLTVT.

The rearrangement joins TRBV9 to TRBJ2-7; 10 nucleotides match TRBD2. Germline V gene data show CDR1 as SGDLS and CDR2 as YYNGEE. The CDR3 is 15 amino acids. The V segment lost 3 bases and the J segment 4 bases; nucleotides outside the gene matches: 7. The chain's CDR3 is CASSALASGSYEQYF. The DNA of the CDR3 is TGTGCCAGCAGCGCTTTGGCTAGCGGGAGTTACGAGCAGTACTTC.

This clone occurred a few times. The rearrangement uses TRBV28 and TRBJ1-3, with D hard to call. The CDR3 spans 16 residues. Germline assignment: CDR1 MDHEN and CDR2 SYDVKM. V was pared by 3 bases and J by 4 bases, with 16 bases between. CDR3: CASSFVGRYSGNTIYF. In DNA form, the CDR3 reads TGTGCCAGCAGTTTCGTCGGCAGATATAGCGGAAACACCATATATTTT.

The genes are TRBV7-2 and TRBJ2-7; no clear D. Trimming took 5 bases from V and 4 from J, leaving 9 bases between them. The CDR3 loop spans 12 amino acids. Germline V CDR1 and CDR2: SGHTA, FQGNSA. The CDR3 reads CASSPVQYEQYF. The CDR3 DNA follows: TGTGCCAGCAGCCCAGTCCAATACGAGCAGTACTTC.

J is TRBJ2-1 and V is TRBV29-1; 9 bases match TRBD2. V was clipped by 7 bases and J by 15 bases; unmatched bases: 16. CDR3 length: 13 amino acids. The germline V gene has CDR1 SQVTM and CDR2 ANQGSEA. CDR3 residues: CSARSGLADDGFF. CDR3 sequence (DNA): TGCAGCGCCCGTTCGGGACTAGCCGACGACGGGTTCTTC.

The genes are TRBV7-3 and TRBJ2-7; 8 bases are a match to TRBD2. Germline assignment: CDR1 SGHTA and CDR2 FQGTGA. The CDR3 runs 15 residues. The V gene end was trimmed by 5 bases and the J gene end by 4 bases; junction bases not matched to a gene: 10. DNA for the CDR3: TGTGCCAGCAGCCTTACCGGGGGGGCGGCTTACGAGCAGTACTTC. This codes for CASSLTGGAAYEQYF.

The chain has TRBV5-1 and TRBJ1-4; 10 bases fit TRBD1. There are 15 residues in the CDR3. CDR1 and CDR2 from the germline V gene are SGHRS and YFSETQ. V trimming: 0 bases; J trimming: 7 bases; junction bases outside the gene matches: 3. The CDR3 DNA reads TGCGCCAGCAGCTTGGATGGGACAGGGGTTGAAAAACTGTTTTTT. It codes for CASSLDGTGVEKLFF.